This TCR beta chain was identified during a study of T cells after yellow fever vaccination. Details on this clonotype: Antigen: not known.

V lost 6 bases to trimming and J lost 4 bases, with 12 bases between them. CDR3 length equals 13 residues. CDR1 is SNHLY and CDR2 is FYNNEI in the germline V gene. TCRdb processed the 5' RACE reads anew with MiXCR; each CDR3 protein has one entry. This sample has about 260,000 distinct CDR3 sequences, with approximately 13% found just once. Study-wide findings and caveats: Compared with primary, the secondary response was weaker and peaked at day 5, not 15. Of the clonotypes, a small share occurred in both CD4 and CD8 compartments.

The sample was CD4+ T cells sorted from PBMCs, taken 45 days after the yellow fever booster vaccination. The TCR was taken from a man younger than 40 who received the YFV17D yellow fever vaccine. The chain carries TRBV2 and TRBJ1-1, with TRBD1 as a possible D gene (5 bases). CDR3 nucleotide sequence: TGTGCCAGCAGGAAGGAGGGGTCCACTGAAGCTTTCTTT. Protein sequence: CASRKEGSTEAFF.